This TCR beta chain was captured in a study of blood T cell repertoires in COVID-19. This table comes from immunoSEQ multiplex PCR, and its TCRdb copy is limited to in-frame clones, with some not included. The table has about 250,000 clones, nearly 90% seen once. V was pared by 3 bases and J by 6 bases, with 15 bases between. The CDR3 contains 15 residues. CDR1 is SGHTA, CDR2 FQGTGA, per germline. This sequence originates from a man aged 18 to 30 with active or convalescent COVID-19. V usage is TRBV7-3 and J usage is TRBJ2-1; TRBD1 is a possible D gene (5 bases). The source material was peripheral blood. In DNA, the CDR3 is TGTGCCAGCAGCTTGGGGATCGACAGACCCAATGAGCAGTTCTTC. It encodes CASSLGIDRPNEQFF.